Below, one T cell receptor beta chain is given with its context. Its target antigen remains unknown. Base qualities are not at hand, and no much larger clone is one base apart. The data originate from a study of blood T cell repertoires in COVID-19 (dated by TCRdb to about 2020). As for the study more broadly: The collaborator samples originated in the United States, Italy and Spain and spanned the acute and convalescent phases of COVID-19. The prospective study material was composed of cDNA or gDNA derived from T cells, B-cell-depleted T cells, or PBMCs. Deeply sampled blood TCRbeta repertoires from subjects exposed to, actively infected with, or recovered from COVID-19 were included in the dataset. A freely available public database, intended as a resource for researchers studying the immune response to SARS-CoV-2, is where the repertoires were released. The samples were drawn from the first 160 participants of the ongoing ImmuneRACE study and from 1,254 subjects provided by 6 global collaborators. Sample metadata almost always included a de-identified subject ID, COVID-19 status, age in years and sex. Where available, HLA class I and class II types were obtained from metadata supplied by the sample provider rather than from assay-based typing.

TCRbeta CDR3 regions were amplified from genomic DNA by means of the immunoSEQ Assay, a bias-controlled multiplex PCR. Per the source publication's procedure: Within the assay, amplification of reference gene primers was used to estimate how many nucleated cells each sample contained. To quantify the absolute abundance of each unique TCRbeta CDR3 rearrangement, sequence reads were collapsed and filtered. For each sample, productive Simpson clonality was calculated by taking the square root of Simpson's diversity index across productive rearrangements. Held by TCRdb, this immuneACCESS table contains in-frame sequences only and omits some clones. Under half of the omission traces to an unresolved V gene where checked; the cause of the rest is unknown. V and J calls and clone size are given by that table; D and trimming were obtained from the DNA. This sample gives some 26,000 clones in total; roughly 85% of them show up just once. Of the sample, under 10% is held by the ten largest clones.

What the work shows at the level of the full study, not this receptor alone: The amount of clinical and demographic metadata varied by source and participant and was provided uncurated.

Trimming accounts for 4 bases at V and 3 bases at J, while the number of junction bases matched to no gene is 3. Via the germline V gene, CDR1 is SGHRS and CDR2 YFSETQ. The CDR3, cysteine through phenylalanine, is 13 amino acids long. The read is trimmed to its CDR3 DNA, 39 bases read in frame from base 1. Collaborating institutions collected whole blood in K2EDTA tubes following their own protocols. Collaborator samples were shipped for TCRbeta analysis as frozen whole blood, isolated PBMCs, or DNA extracted from either sample type. This clonotype was sampled from a woman between 45 and 65 years old with active COVID-19. The chain is assembled from TRBV5-1 and TRBJ2-5, and TRBD1 aligns with 7 junction nucleotides. Material for sequencing was peripheral blood. In nucleotide form, the sequence is TGCGCCAGCAGCGTCGACAGGGAAGAGACCCAGTACTTC. This gives the protein CASSVDREETQYF.